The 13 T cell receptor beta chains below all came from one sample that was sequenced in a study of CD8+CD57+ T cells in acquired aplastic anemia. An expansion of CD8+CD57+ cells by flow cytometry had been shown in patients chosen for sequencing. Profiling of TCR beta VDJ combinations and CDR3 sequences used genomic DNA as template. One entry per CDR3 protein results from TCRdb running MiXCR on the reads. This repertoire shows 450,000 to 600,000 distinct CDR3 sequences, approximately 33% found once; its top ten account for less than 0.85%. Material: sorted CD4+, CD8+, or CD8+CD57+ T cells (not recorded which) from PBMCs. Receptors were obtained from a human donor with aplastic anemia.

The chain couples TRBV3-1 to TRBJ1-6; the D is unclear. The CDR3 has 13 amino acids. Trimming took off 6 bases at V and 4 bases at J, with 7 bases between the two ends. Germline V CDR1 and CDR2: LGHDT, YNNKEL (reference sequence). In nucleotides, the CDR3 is TGTGCCAGCAGTCCATATTATAATTCACCCCTCCACTTT. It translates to CASSPYYNSPLHF.

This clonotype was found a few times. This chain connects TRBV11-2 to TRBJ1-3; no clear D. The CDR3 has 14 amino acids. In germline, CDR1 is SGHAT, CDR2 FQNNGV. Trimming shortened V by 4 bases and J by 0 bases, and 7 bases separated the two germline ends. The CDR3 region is CASSSSSSGNTIYF. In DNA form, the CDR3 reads TGTGCCAGCAGCTCCTCTAGCTCTGGAAACACCATATATTTT.

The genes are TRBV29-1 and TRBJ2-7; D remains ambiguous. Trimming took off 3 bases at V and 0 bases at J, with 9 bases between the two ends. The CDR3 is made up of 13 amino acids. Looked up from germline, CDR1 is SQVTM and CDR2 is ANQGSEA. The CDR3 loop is CSVETRDSYEQYF. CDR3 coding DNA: TGCAGCGTTGAGACGAGAGACTCCTACGAGCAGTACTTC.

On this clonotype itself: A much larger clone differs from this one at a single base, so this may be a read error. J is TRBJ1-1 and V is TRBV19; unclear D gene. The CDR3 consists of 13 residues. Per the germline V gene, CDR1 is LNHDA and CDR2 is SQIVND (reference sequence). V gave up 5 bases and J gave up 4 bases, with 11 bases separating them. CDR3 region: CASSSVGRTEAFF. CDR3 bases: TGTGCCAGTAGTTCCGTGGGCCGCACTGAAGCTTTCTTT.

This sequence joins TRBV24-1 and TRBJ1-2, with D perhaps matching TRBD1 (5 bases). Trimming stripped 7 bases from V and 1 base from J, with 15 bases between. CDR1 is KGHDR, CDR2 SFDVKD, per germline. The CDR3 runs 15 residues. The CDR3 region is CATSVPRDSNYGYTF. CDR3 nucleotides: TGTGCCACCAGCGTCCCAAGAGACAGTAACTATGGCTACACCTTC.

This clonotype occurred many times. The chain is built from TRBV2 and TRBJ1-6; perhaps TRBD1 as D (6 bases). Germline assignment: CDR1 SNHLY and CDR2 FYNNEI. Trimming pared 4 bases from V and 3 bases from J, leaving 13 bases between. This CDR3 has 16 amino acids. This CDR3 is CASSARQVGYNSPLHF. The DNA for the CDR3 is TGTGCCAGCAGTGCTAGACAGGTCGGCTATAATTCACCCCTCCACTTT.

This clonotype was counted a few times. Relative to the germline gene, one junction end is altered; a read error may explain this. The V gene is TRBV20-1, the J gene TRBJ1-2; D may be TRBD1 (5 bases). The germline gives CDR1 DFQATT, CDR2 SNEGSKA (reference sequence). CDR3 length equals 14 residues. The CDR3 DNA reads TGCAGTGCTGCATACTACGGGACGAACTATGGCCACACCTTC. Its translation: CSAAYYGTNYGHTF.

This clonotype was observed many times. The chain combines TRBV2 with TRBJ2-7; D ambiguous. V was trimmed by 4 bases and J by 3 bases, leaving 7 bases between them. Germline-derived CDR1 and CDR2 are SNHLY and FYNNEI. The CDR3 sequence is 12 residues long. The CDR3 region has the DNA TGTGCCAGCAGTGTCCAAGACTACGAGCAGTACTTC. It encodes CASSVQDYEQYF.

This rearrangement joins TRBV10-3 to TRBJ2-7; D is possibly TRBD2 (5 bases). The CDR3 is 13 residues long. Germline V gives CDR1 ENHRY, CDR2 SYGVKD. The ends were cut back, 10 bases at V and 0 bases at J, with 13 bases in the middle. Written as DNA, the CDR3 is TGTGCCAGCCGGACTGCCAGCTCCTACGAGCAGTACTTC. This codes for CASRTASSYEQYF.

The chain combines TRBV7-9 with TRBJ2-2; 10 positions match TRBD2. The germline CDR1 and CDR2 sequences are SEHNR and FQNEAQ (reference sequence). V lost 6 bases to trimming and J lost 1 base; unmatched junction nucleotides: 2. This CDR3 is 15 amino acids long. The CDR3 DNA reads TGTGCCAGCAGAGTAGCGGGAGGGAACACCGGGGAGCTGTTTTTT. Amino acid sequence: CASRVAGGNTGELFF.

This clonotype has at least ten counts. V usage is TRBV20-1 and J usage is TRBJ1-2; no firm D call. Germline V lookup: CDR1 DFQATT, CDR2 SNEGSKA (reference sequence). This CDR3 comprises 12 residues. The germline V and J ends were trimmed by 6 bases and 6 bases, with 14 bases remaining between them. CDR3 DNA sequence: TGCAGTGCCCGTGACATGGGAGATGGCTACACCTTC. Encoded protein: CSARDMGDGYTF.

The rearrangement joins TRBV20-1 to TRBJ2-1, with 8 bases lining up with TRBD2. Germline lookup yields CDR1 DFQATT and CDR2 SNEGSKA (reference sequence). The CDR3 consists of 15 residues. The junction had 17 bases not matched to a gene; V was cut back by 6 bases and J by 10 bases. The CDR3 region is CSADLIAGSRGEQFF. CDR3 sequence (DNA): TGCAGTGCCGATCTCATAGCGGGATCGAGAGGAGAGCAGTTCTTC.

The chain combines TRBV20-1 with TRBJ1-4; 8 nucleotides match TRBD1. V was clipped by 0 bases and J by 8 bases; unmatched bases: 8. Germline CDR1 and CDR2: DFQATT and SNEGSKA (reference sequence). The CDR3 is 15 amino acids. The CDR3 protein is CSARDSAGGWEKLFF. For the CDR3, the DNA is TGCAGTGCTAGAGATTCGGCAGGGGGCTGGGAAAAACTGTTTTTT.